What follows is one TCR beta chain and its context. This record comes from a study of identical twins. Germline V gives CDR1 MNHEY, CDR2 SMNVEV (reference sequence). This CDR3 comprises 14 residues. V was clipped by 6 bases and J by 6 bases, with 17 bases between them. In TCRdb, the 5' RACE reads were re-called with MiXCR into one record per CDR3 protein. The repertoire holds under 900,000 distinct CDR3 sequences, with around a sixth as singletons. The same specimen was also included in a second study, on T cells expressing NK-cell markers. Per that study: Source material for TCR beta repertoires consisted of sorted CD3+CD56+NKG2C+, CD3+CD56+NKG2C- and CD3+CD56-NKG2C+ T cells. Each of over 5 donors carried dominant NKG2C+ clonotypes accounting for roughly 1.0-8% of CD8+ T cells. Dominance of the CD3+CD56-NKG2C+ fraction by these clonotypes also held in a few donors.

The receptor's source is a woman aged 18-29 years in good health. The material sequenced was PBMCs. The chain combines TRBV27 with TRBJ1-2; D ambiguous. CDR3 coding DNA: TGTGCCAGCAGCCTATTTCGGGGATATGATGGCTACACCTTC. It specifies CASSLFRGYDGYTF.